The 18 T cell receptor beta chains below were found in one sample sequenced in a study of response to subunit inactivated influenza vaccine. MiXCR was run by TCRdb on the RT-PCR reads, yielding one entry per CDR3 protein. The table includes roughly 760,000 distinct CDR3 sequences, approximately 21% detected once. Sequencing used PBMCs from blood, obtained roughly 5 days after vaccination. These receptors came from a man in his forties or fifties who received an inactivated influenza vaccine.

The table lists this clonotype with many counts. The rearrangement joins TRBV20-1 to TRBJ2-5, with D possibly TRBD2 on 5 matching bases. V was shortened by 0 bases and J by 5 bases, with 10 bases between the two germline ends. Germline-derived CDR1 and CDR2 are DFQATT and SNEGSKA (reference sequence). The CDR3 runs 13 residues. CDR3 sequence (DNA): TGCAGTGCTAGAGATCGGTGGGAGGAGACCCAGTACTTC. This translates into CSARDRWEETQYF.

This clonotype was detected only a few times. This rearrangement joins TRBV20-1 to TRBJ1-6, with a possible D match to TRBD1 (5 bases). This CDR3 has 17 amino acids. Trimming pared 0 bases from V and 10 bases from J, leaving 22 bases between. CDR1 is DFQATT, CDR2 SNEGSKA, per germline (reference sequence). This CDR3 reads CSAREGRSPGVRSPLHF. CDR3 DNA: TGCAGTGCTAGAGAGGGGCGGTCGCCAGGCGTTAGATCACCCCTCCACTTT.

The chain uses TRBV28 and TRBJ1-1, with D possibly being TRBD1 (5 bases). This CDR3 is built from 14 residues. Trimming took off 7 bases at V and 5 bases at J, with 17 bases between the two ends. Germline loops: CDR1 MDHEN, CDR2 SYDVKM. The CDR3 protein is CASILGTGGTEAFF. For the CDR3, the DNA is TGTGCCAGCATTCTAGGGACGGGGGGTACTGAAGCTTTCTTT.

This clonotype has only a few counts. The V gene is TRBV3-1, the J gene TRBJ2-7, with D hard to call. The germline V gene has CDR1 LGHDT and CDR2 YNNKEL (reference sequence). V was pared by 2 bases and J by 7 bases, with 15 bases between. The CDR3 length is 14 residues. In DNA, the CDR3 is TGTGCCAGCAGCCAACAAACCCAGCGTAGGGAGCAGTACTTC. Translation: CASSQQTQRREQYF.

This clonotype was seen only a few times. CDR3 nucleotides: TGTGCCAGCAGCTTAGGGGACATCAAGACCGGGGAGCTGTTTTTT. This gives the protein CASSLGDIKTGELFF. This sequence joins TRBV7-6 and TRBJ2-2; D might be TRBD1 (6 bases). V shed 1 base and J shed 5 bases, with 11 bases lying between them. The CDR3 contains 15 residues. Per germline, CDR1 SGHVS and CDR2 FNYEAQ.

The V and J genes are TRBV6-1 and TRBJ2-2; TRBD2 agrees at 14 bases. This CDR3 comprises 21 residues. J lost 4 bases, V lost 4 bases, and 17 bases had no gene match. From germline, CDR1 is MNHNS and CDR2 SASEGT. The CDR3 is CASSVFPGLAGAKRGTGELFF. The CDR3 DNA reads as TGTGCCAGCAGTGTGTTTCCGGGACTAGCGGGAGCGAAGCGGGGCACCGGGGAGCTGTTTTTT.

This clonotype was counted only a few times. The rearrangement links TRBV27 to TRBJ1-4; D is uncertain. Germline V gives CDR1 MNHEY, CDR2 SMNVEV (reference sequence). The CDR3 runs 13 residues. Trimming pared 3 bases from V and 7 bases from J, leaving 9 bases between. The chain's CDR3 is CASSLEGGEKLFF. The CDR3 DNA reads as TGTGCCAGCAGTTTGGAAGGTGGTGAAAAACTGTTTTTT. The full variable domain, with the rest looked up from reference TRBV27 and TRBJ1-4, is EAQVTQNPRYLITVTGKKLTVTCSQNMNHEYMSWYRQDPGLGLRQIYYSMNVEVTDKGDVPEGYKVSRKEKRNFPLILESPSPNQTSLYFCASSLEGGEKLFFGSGTQLSVL.

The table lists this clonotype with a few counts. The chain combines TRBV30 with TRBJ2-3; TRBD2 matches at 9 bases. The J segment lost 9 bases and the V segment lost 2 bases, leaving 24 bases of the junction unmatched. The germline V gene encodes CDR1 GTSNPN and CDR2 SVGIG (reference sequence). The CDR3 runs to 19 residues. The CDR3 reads CAWSNSTPSSGVYHRTQYF. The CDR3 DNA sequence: TGTGCCTGGAGTAACTCAACCCCTTCTAGCGGGGTATATCACAGGACGCAGTATTTT.

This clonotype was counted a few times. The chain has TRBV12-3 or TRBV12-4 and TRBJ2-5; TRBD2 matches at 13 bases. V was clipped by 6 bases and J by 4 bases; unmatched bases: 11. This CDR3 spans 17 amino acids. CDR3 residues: CASRRTSGSIIGETQYF. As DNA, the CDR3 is TGTGCCAGCAGGAGGACTAGCGGGAGTATTATAGGAGAGACCCAGTACTTC.

The CDR3 DNA is TGTGCCAGCAGCCAGTGGCAGCTGAACACTGAAGCTTTCTTT. It translates to CASSQWQLNTEAFF. This chain connects TRBV4-2 to TRBJ1-1; D unclear. CDR1 is LGHNA, CDR2 YNFKEQ, per germline. The CDR3 contains 14 residues. Trimming removed 3 bases from V and 0 bases from J, with 8 bases in between.

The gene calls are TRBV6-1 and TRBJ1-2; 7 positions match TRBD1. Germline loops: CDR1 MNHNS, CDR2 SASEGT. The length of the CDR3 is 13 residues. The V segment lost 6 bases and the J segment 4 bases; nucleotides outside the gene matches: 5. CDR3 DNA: TGTGCCAGCAGACTCCAGGGGGGCTATGGCTACACCTTC. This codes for CASRLQGGYGYTF.

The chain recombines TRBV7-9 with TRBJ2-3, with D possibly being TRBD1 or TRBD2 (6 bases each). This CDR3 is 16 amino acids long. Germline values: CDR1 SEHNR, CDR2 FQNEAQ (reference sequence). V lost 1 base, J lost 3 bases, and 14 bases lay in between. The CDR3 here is CASSLVYGGPTDTQYF. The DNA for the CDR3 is TGTGCCAGCAGCTTAGTATACGGGGGCCCTACAGATACGCAGTATTTT.

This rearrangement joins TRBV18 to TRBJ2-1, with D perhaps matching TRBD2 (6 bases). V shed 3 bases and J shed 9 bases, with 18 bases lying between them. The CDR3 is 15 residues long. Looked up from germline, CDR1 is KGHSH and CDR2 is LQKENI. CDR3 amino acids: CASSPSSSGRGEQFF. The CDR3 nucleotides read TGTGCCAGCTCACCCAGCTCTTCCGGGAGAGGTGAGCAGTTCTTC.

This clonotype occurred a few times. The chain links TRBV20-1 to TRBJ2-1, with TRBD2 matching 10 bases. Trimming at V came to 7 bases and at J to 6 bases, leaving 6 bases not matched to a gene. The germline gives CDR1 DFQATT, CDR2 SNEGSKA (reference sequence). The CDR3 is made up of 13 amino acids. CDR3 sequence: CSGRAGGINEQFF. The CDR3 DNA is TGCAGTGGGCGAGCGGGAGGGATCAATGAGCAGTTCTTC.

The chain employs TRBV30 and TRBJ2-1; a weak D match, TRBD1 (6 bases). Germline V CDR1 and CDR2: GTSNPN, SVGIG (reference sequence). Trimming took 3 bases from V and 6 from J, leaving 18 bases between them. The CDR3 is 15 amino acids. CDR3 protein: CAWSAGFGQINEQFF. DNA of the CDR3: TGTGCCTGGAGCGCCGGGTTCGGACAGATCAATGAGCAGTTCTTC.

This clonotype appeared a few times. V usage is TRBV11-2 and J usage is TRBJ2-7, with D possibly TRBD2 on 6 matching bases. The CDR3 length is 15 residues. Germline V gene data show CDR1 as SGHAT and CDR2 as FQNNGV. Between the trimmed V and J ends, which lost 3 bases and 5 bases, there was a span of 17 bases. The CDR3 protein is CASSLSGLRGHEQYF. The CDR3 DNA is TGTGCCAGCAGCTTGTCGGGACTCCGGGGACACGAGCAGTACTTC.

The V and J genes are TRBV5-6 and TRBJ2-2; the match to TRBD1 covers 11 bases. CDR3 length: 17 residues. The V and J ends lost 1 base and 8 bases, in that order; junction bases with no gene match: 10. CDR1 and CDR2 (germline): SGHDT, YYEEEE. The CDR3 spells CASSLIGQGAPPGELFF. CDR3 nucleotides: TGTGCCAGCAGCTTGATCGGACAGGGGGCGCCCCCGGGGGAGCTGTTTTTT.

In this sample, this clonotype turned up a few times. CDR3 loop: CSATRTGTGDEKLFF. CDR3 nucleotides: TGCAGTGCAACTCGGACCGGGACAGGTGATGAAAAACTGTTTTTT. V is TRBV20-1 and J is TRBJ1-4, with 8 bases fitting TRBD1. CDR1 DFQATT and CDR2 SNEGSKA come from the germline V gene (reference sequence). The junction had 12 bases not matched to a gene; V was cut back by 6 bases and J by 6 bases. This CDR3 is 15 amino acids long.